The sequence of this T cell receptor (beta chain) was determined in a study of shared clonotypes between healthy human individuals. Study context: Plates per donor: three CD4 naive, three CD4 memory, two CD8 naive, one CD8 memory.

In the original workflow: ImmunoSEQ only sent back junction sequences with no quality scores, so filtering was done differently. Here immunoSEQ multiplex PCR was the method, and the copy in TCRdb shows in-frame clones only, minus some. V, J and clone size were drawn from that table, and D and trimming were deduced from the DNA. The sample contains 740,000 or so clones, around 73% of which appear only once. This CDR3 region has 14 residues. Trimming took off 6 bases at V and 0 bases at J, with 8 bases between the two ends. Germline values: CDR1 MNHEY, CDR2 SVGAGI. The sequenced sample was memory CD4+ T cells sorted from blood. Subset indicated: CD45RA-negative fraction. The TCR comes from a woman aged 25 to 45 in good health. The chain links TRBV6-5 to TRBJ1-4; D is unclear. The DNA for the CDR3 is TGTGCCAGCAGCCCCTCTTCAACTAATGAAAAACTGTTTTTT. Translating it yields CASSPSSTNEKLFF.